This T cell receptor (beta chain) was profiled in a study of cytomegalovirus exposure and HLA in healthy donors. Amplification used 60 Vbeta primers and 13 Jbeta primers. TCRdb's table, derived via immunoSEQ multiplex PCR, lists solely in-frame clones and lacks some. The profile shows 100,000 to 150,000 clones, approximately 80% of them singletons. Germline-derived CDR1 and CDR2 are SGHVS and FNYEAQ. This CDR3 is built from 15 residues. The V and J ends lost 4 bases and 5 bases respectively, with 17 bases between them. The sequence was collected from a man aged 18 to 35 in good health and CMV-seronegative. Sequencing was performed on PBMCs. The V gene is TRBV7-6, the J gene TRBJ2-5; the D gene is possibly TRBD1 (8 bases). The CDR3 reads CASSSDRAGVETQYF. The CDR3 DNA follows: TGTGCCAGCAGCTCGGACAGGGCGGGGGTGGAGACCCAGTACTTC.